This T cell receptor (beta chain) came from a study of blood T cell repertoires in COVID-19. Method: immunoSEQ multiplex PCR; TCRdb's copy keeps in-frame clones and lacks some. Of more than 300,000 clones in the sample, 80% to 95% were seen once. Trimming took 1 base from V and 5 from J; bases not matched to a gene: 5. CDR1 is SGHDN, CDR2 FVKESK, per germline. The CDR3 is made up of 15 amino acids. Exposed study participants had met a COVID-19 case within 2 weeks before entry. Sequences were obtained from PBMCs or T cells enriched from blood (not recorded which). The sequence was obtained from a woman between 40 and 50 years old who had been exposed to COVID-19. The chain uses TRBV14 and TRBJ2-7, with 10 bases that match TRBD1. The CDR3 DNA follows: TGTGCCAGCAGCCAAGTGACAGGGGGCGCCGACGAGCAGTACTTC. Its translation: CASSQVTGGADEQYF.